The present entry profiles one T cell receptor beta chain with its context. Its antigen is unidentified. These data belong to a study of T cells in Graves' hyperthyroidism and ophthalmopathy. The CDR3 length is 15 residues. V was shortened by 0 bases and J by 2 bases, with 9 bases between the two germline ends. Germline V CDR1 and CDR2: SGDLS, YYNGEE. The study excluded patients with uncontrolled infection, other autoimmune disease, pregnancy or lactation. Overall study findings and caveats: From stable hyperthyroidism, ophthalmopathy was set apart by a 13 V-J model. Also found in blood were most expanded thyroid clonotypes above 0.001.

Amplification targeted TCR beta CDR3 regions from RNA transcripts. HTBI primers were employed in a first-round RT-PCR of the TCR CDR3. TCRdb re-called the multiplex PCR reads with MiXCR, one entry per CDR3 protein. Of hundreds of thousands of distinct CDR3 sequences listed, more than 12% are singletons. The origin of this receptor is a woman in her forties or fifties with Graves' ophthalmopathy. The chain carries TRBV9 and TRBJ2-1; D is unclear. Specimen: blood. CDR3 in amino acids: CASSVEQYPYNEQFF. For the CDR3, the DNA is TGTGCCAGCAGCGTAGAGCAGTATCCCTACAATGAGCAGTTCTTC.